This passage covers 8 T cell receptor beta chains from one sample sequenced in a study of T cell clonality in common variable immunodeficiency. The table came from immunoSEQ multiplex PCR; TCRdb's copy has only in-frame clones and leaves some out. The sample gives more than 65,000 clones, none seen only once, and the top ten clones hold around 0.8%. The sample comprised peripheral blood mononuclear cells. These receptors all stem from a person aged 18 to 75 in good health.

This clone was seen many times. The part of the CDR3 DNA that was read is TGTGCCAGCTCCCTAGCGGTAAACTACGAG. Amino acids: CASSLAVNYE. The entire CDR3 sequence reads CASSLAVNYEQYF. This chain uses TRBV11-2 with TRBJ2-7; TRBD2 matches 7 bases. The CDR3 end is not reached by the read, which stops 3 residues before it; the germline J gene fills it in. The germline V gene has CDR1 SGHAT and CDR2 FQNNGV. The CDR3 contains 13 residues. The V gene end was trimmed by 8 bases and the J gene end by 3 bases; junction bases not matched to a gene: 7.

This clone was recorded many times. The CDR3 reads CASRTGLNTEAFF. The part of the CDR3 DNA that was read is TGTGCCAGCAGGACAGGATTGAACACTGAA. The J gene is TRBJ1-1, the V gene TRBV12-3 or TRBV12-4, with D perhaps TRBD1 (6 bases). The read comes to an end 3 residues before the CDR3 does, leaving the germline J gene to fill in the end. The CDR3 totals 13 residues. Trimming pared 6 bases from V and 0 bases from J, leaving 8 bases between.

The sample holds many counts of this clone. The sequenced CDR3 bases are TGCAGTGCTAGCGGGGCCCCGGGACATCTGAACACTGAA. Protein sequence: CSASGAPGHLNTE. The whole CDR3 is CSASGAPGHLNTEAFF. V and J are TRBV20-1 and TRBJ1-1; perhaps TRBD1 as D (6 bases). The CDR3 end is not reached by the read, which stops 3 residues before it; the germline J gene fills it in. V was cut by 3 bases and J by 0 bases, with 17 bases left in between. In germline, CDR1 is DFQATT, CDR2 SNEGSKA (reference sequence). This CDR3 is 16 amino acids long.

This clone was detected ten times or more. The read ends 3 residues early relative to the CDR3; the germline J gene fills the gap. This rearrangement joins TRBV7-2 to TRBJ2-7, with D possibly TRBD2 on 6 matching bases. Between the trimmed V and J ends, which lost 5 bases and 6 bases, there was a span of 14 bases. The CDR3 is made up of 13 amino acids. Germline CDR1 SGHTA, CDR2 FQGNSA. The CDR3: CASSRRGRLEQYF. The part of the CDR3 DNA that was read is TGTGCCAGCAGCCGGAGGGGTCGACTCGAG.

This clone was counted at least ten times. The CDR3 extends 3 residues past the end of the read, so its final part is completed from the germline J gene. This chain links TRBV7-3 with TRBJ2-7; maybe TRBD2 (6 bases). Trimming stripped 3 bases from V and 3 bases from J, with 9 bases between. Germline V gene lookup returns CDR1 SGHTA and CDR2 FQGTGA. This CDR3 has 13 amino acids. The sequenced part of the CDR3 DNA is TGTGCCAGCAGCTTCGGGACTTGCTACGAG. Translation: CASSFGTCYE. The entire CDR3 protein reads CASSFGTCYEQYF.

This clone was recorded many times. The read ends 3 residues shy of where the CDR3 ends; the end is completed using the germline J gene. The rearrangement links TRBV5-6 to TRBJ2-5; 8 positions match TRBD1. Per the germline V gene, CDR1 is SGHDT and CDR2 is YYEEEE. Unmatched junction bases numbered 5, after V lost 2 bases and J lost 5 bases. The CDR3 runs 14 residues. This CDR3 is CASSFDRGYETQYF. CDR3 DNA (partial): TGTGCCAGCAGCTTCGACAGGGGCTATGAGACC.

This clone was seen at least ten times. The CDR3 end lies 3 residues beyond the end of the read and is filled in from the germline J gene. The chain combines TRBV5-1 with TRBJ2-5, with D perhaps being TRBD1 or TRBD2 (7 bases each). This CDR3 has 14 amino acids. In germline, CDR1 is SGHRS, CDR2 YFSETQ. Trimming stripped 5 bases from V and 4 bases from J, with 15 bases between. The CDR3 loop is CASSWGGGGETQYF. CDR3 DNA (partial): TGCGCCAGCAGTTGGGGAGGGGGCGGAGAGACC.

Regarding this clone: The read ends 3 residues shy of where the CDR3 ends; the end is completed using the germline J gene. This chain connects TRBV19 to TRBJ2-5; the D gene is possibly TRBD2 (5 bases). V was pared by 9 bases and J by 1 base, with 12 bases between. Germline loops: CDR1 LNHDA, CDR2 SQIVND (reference sequence). This CDR3 spans 13 amino acids. The chain's CDR3 is CASSPGSQETQYF. The part of the CDR3 DNA that was read is TGTGCCAGCTCTCCGGGGAGCCAAGAGACC.